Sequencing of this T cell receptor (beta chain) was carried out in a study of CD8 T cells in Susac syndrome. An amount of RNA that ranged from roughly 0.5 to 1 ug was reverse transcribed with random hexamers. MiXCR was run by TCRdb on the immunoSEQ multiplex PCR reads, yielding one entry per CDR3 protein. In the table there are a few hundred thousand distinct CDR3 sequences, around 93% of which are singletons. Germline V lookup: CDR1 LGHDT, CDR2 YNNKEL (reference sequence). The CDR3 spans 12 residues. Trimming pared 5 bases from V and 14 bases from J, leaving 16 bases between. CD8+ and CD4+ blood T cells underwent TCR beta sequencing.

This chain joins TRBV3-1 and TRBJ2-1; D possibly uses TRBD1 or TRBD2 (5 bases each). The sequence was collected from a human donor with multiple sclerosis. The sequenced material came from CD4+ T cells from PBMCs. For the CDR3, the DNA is TGTGCCAGCAGCACGGGACCTAGTTTTAAGTTCTTC. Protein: CASSTGPSFKFF.